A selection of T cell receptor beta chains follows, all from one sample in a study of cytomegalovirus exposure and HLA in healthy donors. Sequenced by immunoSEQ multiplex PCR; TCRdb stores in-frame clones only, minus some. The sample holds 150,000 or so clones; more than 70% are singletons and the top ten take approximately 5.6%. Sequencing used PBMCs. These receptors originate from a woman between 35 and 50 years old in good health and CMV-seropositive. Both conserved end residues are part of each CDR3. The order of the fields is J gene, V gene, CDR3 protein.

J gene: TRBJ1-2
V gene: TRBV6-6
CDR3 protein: CASSRTGERGYTF

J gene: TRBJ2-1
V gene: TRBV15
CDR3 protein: CATSSLGLAGGISQNEQFF

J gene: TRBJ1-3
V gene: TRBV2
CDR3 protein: CARGTERSGNTIYF

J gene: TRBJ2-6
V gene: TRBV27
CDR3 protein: CASRSSGANVLTF

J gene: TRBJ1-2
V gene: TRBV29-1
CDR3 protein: CSVQAEANYGYTF

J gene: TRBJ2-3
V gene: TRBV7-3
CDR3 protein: CASSLEAGGGPDTQYF

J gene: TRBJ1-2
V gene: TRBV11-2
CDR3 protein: CASSSLGQGGGYTF

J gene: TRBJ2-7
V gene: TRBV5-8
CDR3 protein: CASSLGLAGVHEQYF

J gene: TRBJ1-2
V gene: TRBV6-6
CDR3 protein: CASSYSTGGPNYGYTF

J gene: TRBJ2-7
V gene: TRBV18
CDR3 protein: CASSPVGSGNYEQYF

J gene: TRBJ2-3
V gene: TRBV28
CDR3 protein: CASSSPWASGRGVGATDTQYF

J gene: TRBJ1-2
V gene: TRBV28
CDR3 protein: CASSPLDGPGRYGYTF

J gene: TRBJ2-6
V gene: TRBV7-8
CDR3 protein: CASSFRAQSGANVLTF

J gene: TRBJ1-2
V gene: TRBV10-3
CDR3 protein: CAISDRGSYGYTF

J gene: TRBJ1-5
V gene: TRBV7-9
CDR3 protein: CASSLGHSYSNQPQHF

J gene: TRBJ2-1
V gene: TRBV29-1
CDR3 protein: CSAFSGRAYNEQFF

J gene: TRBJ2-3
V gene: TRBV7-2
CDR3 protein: CASSSGGFTDTQYF

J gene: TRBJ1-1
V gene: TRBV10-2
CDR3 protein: CASSEEGQGKTEAFF

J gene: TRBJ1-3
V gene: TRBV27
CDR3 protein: CASSPSREGTGNTIYF

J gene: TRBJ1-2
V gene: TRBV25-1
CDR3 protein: CASSFKGASGYTF

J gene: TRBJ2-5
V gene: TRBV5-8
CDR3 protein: CASSLGTGERETQYF

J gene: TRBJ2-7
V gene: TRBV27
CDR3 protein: CASSLWGGTGNEQYF

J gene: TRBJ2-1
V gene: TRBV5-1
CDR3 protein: CASSLRGGTSGYNEQFF

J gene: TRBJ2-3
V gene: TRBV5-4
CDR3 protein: CASSAKTSGTDTQYF

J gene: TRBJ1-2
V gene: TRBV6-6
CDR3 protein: CATSRTANYGYTF

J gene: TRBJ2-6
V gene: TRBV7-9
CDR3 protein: CASSPQSPSGANVLTF

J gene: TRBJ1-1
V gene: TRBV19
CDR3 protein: CASSPRTVNTEAFF

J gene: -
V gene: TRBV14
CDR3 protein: CASSQSRDRGSYEQYF

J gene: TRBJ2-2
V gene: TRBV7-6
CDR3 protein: CASSPGFGELFF

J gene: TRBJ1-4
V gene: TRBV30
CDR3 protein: CAWSPRQITNEKLFF

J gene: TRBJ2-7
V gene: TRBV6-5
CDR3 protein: CASRTLAEPYEQYF